This paragraph covers one T cell receptor (beta chain) sequence. Its antigen is unknown. Since a much larger clone is just one base distant, this may be a read error. Every immunoSEQ plate was one replicate of a subset's evenly spread DNA. Using immunoSEQ multiplex PCR, the repertoire was profiled, and TCRdb retains in-frame clones only, with some absent. This table holds more than 850,000 clones, about four fifths found once. The data originate from a study of shared clonotypes between healthy human individuals. Overall study: Ranging from 18 to 49 in age, donors were two women and a few men.

The J segment lost 3 bases and the V segment lost 4 bases, leaving 2 bases of the junction unmatched. The CDR3 has 13 residues. Germline-derived CDR1 and CDR2 are SGHRS and YFSETQ. The study's findings and limits: Incomplete sequencing of sorted subsets was indicated by rarefaction despite large depth. All-four-donor shared clonotypes had higher generation probabilities than non-shared clonotypes did.

The sequencing input was memory CD4+ T cells from PBMCs. Regarding subset: CD45RA-negative fraction. The receptor comes from a man aged 18 to 29 in good health. Some clones in this sample may be carry-over from other donors' samples. V and J are TRBV5-1 and TRBJ1-1, with 8 bases fitting TRBD1. The CDR3 reads CASSVQGDTEAFF. In DNA, the CDR3 is TGCGCCAGCAGCGTACAGGGGGACACTGAAGCTTTCTTT.